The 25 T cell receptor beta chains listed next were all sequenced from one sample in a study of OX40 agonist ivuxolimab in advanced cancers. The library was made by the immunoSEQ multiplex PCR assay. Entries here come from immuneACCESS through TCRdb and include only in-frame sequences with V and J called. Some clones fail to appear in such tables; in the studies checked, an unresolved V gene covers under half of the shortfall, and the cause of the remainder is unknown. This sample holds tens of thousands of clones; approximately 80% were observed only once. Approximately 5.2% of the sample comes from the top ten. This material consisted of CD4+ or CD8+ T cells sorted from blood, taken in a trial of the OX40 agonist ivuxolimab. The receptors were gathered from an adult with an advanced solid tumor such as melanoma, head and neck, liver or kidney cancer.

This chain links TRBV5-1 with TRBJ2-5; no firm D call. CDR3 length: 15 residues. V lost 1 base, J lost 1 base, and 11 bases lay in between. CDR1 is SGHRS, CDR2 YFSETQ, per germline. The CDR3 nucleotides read TGCGCCAGCAGCTTGTATGGTGGGGTCCAAGAGACCCAGTACTTC. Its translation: CASSLYGGVQETQYF.

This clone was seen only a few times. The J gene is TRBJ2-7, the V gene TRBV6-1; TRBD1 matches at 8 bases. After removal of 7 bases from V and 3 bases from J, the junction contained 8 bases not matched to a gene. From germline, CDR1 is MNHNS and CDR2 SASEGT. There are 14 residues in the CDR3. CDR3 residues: CASTRRTGIYEQYF. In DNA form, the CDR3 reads TGTGCCAGCACCCGAAGGACAGGGATCTACGAGCAGTACTTC.

CDR3 residues: CASSIAGTASYEQYF. DNA of the CDR3: TGTGCCAGCAGCATCGCCGGGACAGCCTCCTACGAGCAGTACTTC. The chain joins TRBV7-3 to TRBJ2-7; TRBD1 matches at 7 bases. The CDR3 length is 15 residues. Per germline, CDR1 SGHTA and CDR2 FQGTGA. Germline trimming cut 5 bases from V and 0 bases from J; bases unmatched to any gene: 7. The variable domain in full, completed from reference TRBV7-3 and TRBJ2-7, reads GAGVSQTPSNKVTEKGKYVELRCDPISGHTALYWYRQSLGQGPEFLIYFQGTGAADDSGLPNDRFFAVRPEGSVSTLKIQRTERGDSAVYLCASSIAGTASYEQYFGPGTRLTVT.

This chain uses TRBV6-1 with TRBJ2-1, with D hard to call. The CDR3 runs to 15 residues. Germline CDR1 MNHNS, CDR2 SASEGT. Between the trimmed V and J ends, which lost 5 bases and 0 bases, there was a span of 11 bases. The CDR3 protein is CASSTTLSSYNEQFF. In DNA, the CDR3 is TGTGCCAGCAGTACGACGTTGAGCTCCTACAATGAGCAGTTCTTC.

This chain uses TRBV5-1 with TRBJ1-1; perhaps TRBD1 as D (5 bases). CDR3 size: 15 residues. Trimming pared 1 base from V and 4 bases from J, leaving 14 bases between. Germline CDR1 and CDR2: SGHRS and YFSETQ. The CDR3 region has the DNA TGCGCCAGCAGCTTGATTTCAAACGGGGGCACTGAAGCTTTCTTT. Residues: CASSLISNGGTEAFF.

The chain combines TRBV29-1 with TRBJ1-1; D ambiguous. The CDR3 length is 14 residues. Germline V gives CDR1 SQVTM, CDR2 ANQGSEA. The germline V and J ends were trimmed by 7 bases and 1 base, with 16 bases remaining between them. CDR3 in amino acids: CSALSDLTNTEAFF. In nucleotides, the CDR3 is TGCAGCGCCCTATCCGATTTGACGAACACTGAAGCTTTCTTT.

Here the CDR3 reads CASSEFGPYNSPLHF. CDR3 bases: TGTGCCAGCAGTGAATTTGGACCCTATAATTCACCCCTCCACTTT. J is TRBJ1-6 and V is TRBV2; D is uncertain. The V and J ends lost 2 bases and 2 bases respectively, with 7 bases between them. The germline gives CDR1 SNHLY, CDR2 FYNNEI. CDR3 length equals 15 residues.

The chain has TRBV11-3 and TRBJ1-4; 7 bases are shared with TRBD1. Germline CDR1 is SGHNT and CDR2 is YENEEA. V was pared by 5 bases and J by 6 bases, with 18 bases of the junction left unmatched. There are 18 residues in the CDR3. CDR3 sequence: CASSDYIGTDTRDEKLFF. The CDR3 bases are TGTGCCAGCAGCGATTATATCGGGACAGATACTCGGGATGAAAAACTGTTTTTT.

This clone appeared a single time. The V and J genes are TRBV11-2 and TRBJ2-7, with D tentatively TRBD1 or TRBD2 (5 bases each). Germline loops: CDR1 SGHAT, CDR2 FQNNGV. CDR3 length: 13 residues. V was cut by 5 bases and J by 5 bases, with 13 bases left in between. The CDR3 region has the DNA TGTGCCAGCAGCCCCCCAGGGAGTGACGAGCAGTACTTC. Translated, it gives CASSPPGSDEQYF.

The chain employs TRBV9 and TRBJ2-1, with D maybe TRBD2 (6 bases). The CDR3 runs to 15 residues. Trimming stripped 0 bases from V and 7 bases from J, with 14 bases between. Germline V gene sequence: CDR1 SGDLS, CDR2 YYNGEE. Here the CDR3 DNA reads TGTGCCAGCAGCGTAGGCGGGATGGTCGGGAATGAGCAGTTCTTC. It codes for CASSVGGMVGNEQFF. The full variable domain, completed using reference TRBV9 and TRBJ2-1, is DSGVTQTPKHLITATGQRVTLRCSPRSGDLSVYWYQQSLDQGLQFLIQYYNGEERAKGNILERFSAQQFPDLHSELNLSSLELGDSALYFCASSVGGMVGNEQFFGPGTRLTVL.

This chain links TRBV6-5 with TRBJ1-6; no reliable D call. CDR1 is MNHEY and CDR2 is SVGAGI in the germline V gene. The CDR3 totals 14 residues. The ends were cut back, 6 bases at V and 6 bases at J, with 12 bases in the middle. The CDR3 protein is CASRPDGSNSPLHF. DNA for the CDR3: TGTGCCAGCAGGCCGGACGGGAGTAATTCACCCCTCCACTTT.

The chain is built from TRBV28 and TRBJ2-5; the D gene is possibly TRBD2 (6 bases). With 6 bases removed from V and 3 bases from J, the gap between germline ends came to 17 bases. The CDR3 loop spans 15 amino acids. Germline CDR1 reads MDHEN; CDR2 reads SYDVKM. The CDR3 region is CASSPERREKETQYF. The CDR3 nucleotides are TGTGCCAGCAGCCCCGAAAGGAGGGAGAAAGAGACCCAGTACTTC. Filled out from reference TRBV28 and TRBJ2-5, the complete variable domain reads DVKVTQSSRYLVKRTGEKVFLECVQDMDHENMFWYRQDPGLGLRLIYFSYDVKMKEKGDIPEGYSVSREKKERFSLILESASTNQTSMYLCASSPERREKETQYFGPGTRLLVL.

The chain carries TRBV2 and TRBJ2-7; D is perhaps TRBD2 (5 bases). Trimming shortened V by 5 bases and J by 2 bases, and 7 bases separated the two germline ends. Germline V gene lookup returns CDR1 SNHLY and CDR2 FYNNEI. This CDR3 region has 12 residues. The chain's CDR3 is CASSWETYEQYF. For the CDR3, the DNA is TGTGCCAGCAGTTGGGAGACCTACGAGCAGTACTTC. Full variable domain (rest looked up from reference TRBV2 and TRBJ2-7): EPEVTQTPSHQVTQMGQEVILRCVPISNHLYFYWYRQILGQKVEFLVSFYNNEISEKSEIFDDQFSVERPDGSNFTLKIRSTKLEDSAMYFCASSWETYEQYFGPGTRLTVT.

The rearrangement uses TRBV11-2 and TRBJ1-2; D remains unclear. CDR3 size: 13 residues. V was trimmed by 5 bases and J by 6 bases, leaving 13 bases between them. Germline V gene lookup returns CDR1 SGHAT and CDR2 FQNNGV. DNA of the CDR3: TGTGCCAGCAGCCCCAGCGGTAATAATGGCTACACCTTC. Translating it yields CASSPSGNNGYTF. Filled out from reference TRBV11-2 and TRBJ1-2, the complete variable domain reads EAGVAQSPRYKIIEKRQSVAFWCNPISGHATLYWYQQILGQGPKLLIQFQNNGVVDDSQLPKDRFSAERLKGVDSTLKIQPAKLEDSAVYLCASSPSGNNGYTFGSGTRLTVV.

CDR3 residues: CASSLVGHSTDTQYF. CDR3 bases: TGTGCCAGCAGCTTAGTGGGACACAGCACAGATACGCAGTATTTT. This chain joins TRBV7-6 and TRBJ2-3; possibly TRBD1 for D (6 bases). The CDR3 is 15 residues long. From germline, CDR1 is SGHVS and CDR2 FNYEAQ. V lost 1 base to trimming and J lost 0 bases, with 8 bases between them.

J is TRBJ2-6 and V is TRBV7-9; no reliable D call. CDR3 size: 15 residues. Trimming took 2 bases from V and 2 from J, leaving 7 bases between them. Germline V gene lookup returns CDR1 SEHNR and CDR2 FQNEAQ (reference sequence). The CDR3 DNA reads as TGTGCCAGCAGCTTAACGACAACTGGGGCCAACGTCCTGACTTTC. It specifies CASSLTTTGANVLTF.

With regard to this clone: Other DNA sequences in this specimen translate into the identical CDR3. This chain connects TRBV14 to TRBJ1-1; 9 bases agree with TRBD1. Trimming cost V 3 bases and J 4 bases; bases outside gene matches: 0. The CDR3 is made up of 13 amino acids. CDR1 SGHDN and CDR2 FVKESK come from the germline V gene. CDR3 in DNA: TGTGCCAGCAGCCAGGACAGGGGCACTGAAGCTTTCTTT. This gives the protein CASSQDRGTEAFF.

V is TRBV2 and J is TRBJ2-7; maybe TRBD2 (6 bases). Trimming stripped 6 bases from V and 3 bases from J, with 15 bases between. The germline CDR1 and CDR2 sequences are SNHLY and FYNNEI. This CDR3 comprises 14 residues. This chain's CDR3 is CASRAAGPNYEQYF. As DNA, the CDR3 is TGTGCCAGCAGGGCCGCGGGACCGAACTACGAGCAGTACTTC.

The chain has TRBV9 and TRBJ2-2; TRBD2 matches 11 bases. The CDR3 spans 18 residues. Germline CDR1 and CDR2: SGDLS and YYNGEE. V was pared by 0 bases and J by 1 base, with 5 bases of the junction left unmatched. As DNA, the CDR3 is TGTGCCAGCAGCGTAGTGGCCCTAGCGGGAGGGAACACCGGGGAGCTGTTTTTT. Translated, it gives CASSVVALAGGNTGELFF.

CDR3 amino acids: CASSLAGTSGTDTQYF. The DNA of the CDR3 is TGTGCCAGCAGTTTAGCGGGGACTAGCGGCACAGATACGCAGTATTTT. The rearrangement links TRBV6-5 to TRBJ2-3; 10 bases line up with TRBD2. Trimming took 4 bases from V and 1 from J; bases not matched to a gene: 5. Germline loops: CDR1 MNHEY, CDR2 SVGAGI. The CDR3 has 16 residues.

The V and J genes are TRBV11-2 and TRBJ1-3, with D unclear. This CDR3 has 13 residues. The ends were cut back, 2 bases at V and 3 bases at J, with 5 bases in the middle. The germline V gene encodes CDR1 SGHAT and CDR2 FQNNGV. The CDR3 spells CASSLLFGNTIYF. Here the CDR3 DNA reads TGTGCCAGCAGCTTACTTTTTGGAAACACCATATATTTT.

The chain's CDR3 is CASRRGGGTEAFF. The CDR3, as DNA: TGTGCCAGCAGGCGGGGTGGGGGCACTGAAGCTTTCTTT. V usage is TRBV6-1 and J usage is TRBJ1-1; possible D gene TRBD1, 5 bases. This CDR3 has 13 amino acids. V dropped 6 bases and J dropped 4 bases, with 12 bases sitting between them. From germline, CDR1 is MNHNS and CDR2 SASEGT.

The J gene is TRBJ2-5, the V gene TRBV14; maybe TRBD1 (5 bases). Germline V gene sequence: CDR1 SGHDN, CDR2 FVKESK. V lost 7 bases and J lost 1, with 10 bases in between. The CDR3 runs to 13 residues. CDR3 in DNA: TGTGCCAGCAATCTTGGGGCCCAAGAGACCCAGTACTTC. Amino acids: CASNLGAQETQYF.

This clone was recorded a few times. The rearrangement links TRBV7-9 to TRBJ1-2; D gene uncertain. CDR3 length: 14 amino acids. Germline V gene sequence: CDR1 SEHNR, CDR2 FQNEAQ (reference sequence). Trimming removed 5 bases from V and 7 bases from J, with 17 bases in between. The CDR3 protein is CASSEWIPSTGYTF. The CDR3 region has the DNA TGTGCCAGCAGCGAATGGATCCCCTCCACTGGCTACACCTTC.

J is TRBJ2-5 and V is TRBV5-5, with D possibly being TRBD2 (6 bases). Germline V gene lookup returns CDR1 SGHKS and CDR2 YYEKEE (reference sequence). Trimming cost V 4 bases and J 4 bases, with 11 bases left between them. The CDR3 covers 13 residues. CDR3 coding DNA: TGTGCCAGCAGCGGGGGACTGACAGAGACCCAGTACTTC. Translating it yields CASSGGLTETQYF.